The 23 T cell receptor beta chains presented below share a single source sample, sequenced in a study of blood T cell repertoires in COVID-19. The repertoire was sequenced with immunoSEQ multiplex PCR; TCRdb's copy has only in-frame clones and lacks some. The sample shows under 200,000 clones, 80% to 90% of them seen only once. The sequencing sample was made of peripheral blood. The receptor set was obtained from a woman aged 50 to 60 with COVID-19, enrolled during active disease.

The gene calls are TRBV7-9 and TRBJ2-7, with TRBD2 matching over 9 bases. V lost 2 bases to trimming and J lost 7 bases; unmatched junction nucleotides: 9. CDR3 length: 15 residues. In germline, CDR1 is SEHNR, CDR2 FQNEAQ (reference sequence). The CDR3 loop is CASSLRAGGLGEQYF. The CDR3 bases are TGTGCCAGCAGCTTACGAGCGGGAGGTCTCGGGGAGCAGTACTTC.

This clone has only a few counts. The V gene is TRBV5-4, the J gene TRBJ2-7; 8 nucleotides match TRBD1. Trimming at V came to 7 bases and at J to 6 bases, leaving 9 bases not matched to a gene. The CDR3 totals 13 residues. Looked up from germline, CDR1 is SGHNT and CDR2 is YYREEE (reference sequence). CDR3 DNA: TGTGCCAGCCGAACCGGGACAGGACGCGAGCAGTACTTC. Its translation is CASRTGTGREQYF.

The rearrangement uses TRBV11-2 and TRBJ1-6, with D uncertain. Trimming took off 5 bases at V and 5 bases at J, with 13 bases between the two ends. Germline V gene sequence: CDR1 SGHAT, CDR2 FQNNGV. This CDR3 spans 15 amino acids. CDR3 nucleotide sequence: TGTGCCAGCAGCGGCCGGGGTATCAATAATTCACCCCTCCACTTT. This sequence encodes CASSGRGINNSPLHF.

The genes are TRBV15 and TRBJ2-2, with D uncertain. Germline V gene sequence: CDR1 LNHNV, CDR2 YYDKDF (reference sequence). Trimming left V 1 base short and J 10 bases short, with 7 bases between. This CDR3 spans 12 amino acids. As DNA, the CDR3 is TGTGCCACCAGCAGAGCCCAGGAGGAGCTGTTTTTT. It codes for CATSRAQEELFF.

The chain joins TRBV6-2 or TRBV6-3 to TRBJ1-5, with 8 nucleotides matching TRBD1. Trimming at V came to 7 bases and at J to 2 bases, leaving 4 bases not matched to a gene. CDR3 length: 14 amino acids. Germline V gene lookup returns CDR1 MNHEY and CDR2 SVGEGT. CDR3 protein: CASIPGQGNQPQHF. CDR3 sequence (DNA): TGTGCCAGCATCCCGGGACAGGGCAATCAGCCCCAGCATTTT.

J is TRBJ1-3 and V is TRBV7-3, with 8 positions matching TRBD1. Losses at the gene ends were 2 bases for V and 4 bases for J; bases not matched to a gene: 4. The germline V gene encodes CDR1 SGHTA and CDR2 FQGTGA. The CDR3 loop spans 15 amino acids. In nucleotides, the CDR3 is TGTGCCAGCAGCTTACAGACAGGGGTCGGAAACACCATATATTTT. It yields the protein CASSLQTGVGNTIYF.

V and J are TRBV27 and TRBJ2-7; TRBD1 might be the D (5 bases). From germline, CDR1 is MNHEY and CDR2 SMNVEV (reference sequence). Trimming removed 6 bases from V and 2 bases from J, with 11 bases in between. The CDR3 spans 13 residues. CDR3 loop: CASRQVSTYEQYF. The CDR3 nucleotides are TGTGCCAGCAGACAGGTTTCTACCTACGAGCAGTACTTC.

The chain recombines TRBV4-2 with TRBJ2-5, with 12 positions matching TRBD2. J gave up 5 bases and V 0 bases, and 7 bases lay outside the gene matches. The CDR3 consists of 17 residues. In germline, CDR1 is LGHNA, CDR2 YNFKEQ. The CDR3 region is CASSQDPRTSGVETQYF. The CDR3 DNA sequence: TGTGCCAGCAGCCAAGATCCCAGGACTAGCGGGGTTGAGACCCAGTACTTC.

The chain has TRBV7-8 and TRBJ1-2, with D possibly being TRBD1 (5 bases). The germline V and J ends were trimmed by 1 base and 0 bases, with 9 bases remaining between them. The CDR3 has 15 residues. Germline CDR1 reads SGHVS; CDR2 reads FQNEAQ. The CDR3, as DNA: TGTGCCAGCAGCTTAGACAGGAAAGCTAACTATGGCTACACCTTC. Encoded protein: CASSLDRKANYGYTF.

CDR3 in amino acids: CASSLALRSQETQYF. The CDR3 nucleotides are TGTGCCAGCAGCTTAGCGCTTCGGTCTCAAGAGACCCAGTACTTC. The chain uses TRBV7-2 and TRBJ2-5, with no clear D. Trimming took 0 bases from V and 2 from J, leaving 10 bases between them. Per the germline V gene, CDR1 is SGHTA and CDR2 is FQGNSA. CDR3 length: 15 amino acids.

The rearrangement joins TRBV9 to TRBJ2-7; 10 bases are shared with TRBD1. Germline-derived CDR1 and CDR2 are SGDLS and YYNGEE. The CDR3 length is 14 residues. The junction had 6 bases not matched to a gene; V was cut back by 4 bases and J by 5 bases. The chain's CDR3 is CASSPRDRGHEQYF. The DNA of the CDR3 is TGTGCCAGCAGCCCAAGGGACAGGGGCCACGAGCAGTACTTC.

The chain couples TRBV10-2 to TRBJ2-7, with TRBD1 matching 9 bases. The length of the CDR3 is 16 residues. CDR1 is WSHSY and CDR2 is SAAADI in the germline V gene. Germline trimming cut 2 bases from V and 2 bases from J; bases unmatched to any gene: 7. Written as DNA, the CDR3 is TGCGCCAGCAGTGAGGGGGGGACAGGGTCGGCCTACGAGCAGTACTTC. Translated: CASSEGGTGSAYEQYF.

This rearrangement joins TRBV5-1 to TRBJ2-7, with D possibly being TRBD2 (6 bases). The CDR3 totals 16 residues. V was pared by 7 bases and J by 0 bases, with 20 bases between. The germline gives CDR1 SGHRS, CDR2 YFSETQ. The CDR3 DNA reads TGCGCCAGCTCCCCCGGCGGGGACGTCTCCTCCTACGAGCAGTACTTC. It yields the protein CASSPGGDVSSYEQYF.

This clone was seen a handful of times. The chain combines TRBV14 with TRBJ2-7; 8 bases line up with TRBD1. The CDR3 extends over 16 amino acids. CDR1 and CDR2 from the germline V gene are SGHDN and FVKESK. V was pared by 3 bases and J by 4 bases, with 11 bases of the junction left unmatched. The CDR3 nucleotides are TGTGCCAGCAGCCATATAGGACAGGGTCGTCTATACGAGCAGTACTTC. Protein product: CASSHIGQGRLYEQYF.

The chain joins TRBV13 to TRBJ2-5, with TRBD2 identical over 8 bases. V was pared by 4 bases and J by 0 bases, with 7 bases of the junction left unmatched. CDR1 PRHDT and CDR2 FYEKMQ come from the germline V gene (reference sequence). The CDR3 consists of 16 residues. The CDR3 sequence is CASSSGTSPHQETQYF. In DNA form, the CDR3 reads TGTGCCAGCAGCTCCGGGACTAGTCCTCACCAAGAGACCCAGTACTTC.

The chain links TRBV30 to TRBJ2-5, with 10 bases fitting TRBD2. V shed 0 bases and J 5 bases; nucleotides not matched to a gene: 12. The CDR3 runs to 17 residues. CDR1 and CDR2 (germline): GTSNPN, SVGIG (reference sequence). For the CDR3, the DNA is TGTGCCTGGAGTGTACTTGGGAGTAGCGGGGGGAGGGAGACCCAGTACTTC. This codes for CAWSVLGSSGGRETQYF.

This clone was seen only a few times. The chain combines TRBV6-2 or TRBV6-3 with TRBJ1-1; no reliable D call. Trimming took off 2 bases at V and 5 bases at J, with 9 bases between the two ends. Germline CDR1 reads MNHEY; CDR2 reads SVGEGT. The CDR3 covers 13 residues. CDR3 nucleotides: TGTGCCAGCAGTTACGCGGGCAGGACTGAAGCTTTCTTT. It specifies CASSYAGRTEAFF.

J is TRBJ2-7 and V is TRBV6-5, with unresolved D. Trimming left V 6 bases short and J 3 bases short, with 15 bases between. CDR1 and CDR2 from the germline V gene are MNHEY and SVGAGI. This CDR3 region has 14 residues. CDR3 DNA: TGTGCCAGCAGCCGACTCACCGGCAGCTACGAGCAGTACTTC. It yields the protein CASSRLTGSYEQYF.

Written as DNA, the CDR3 is TGTGCCAGCAGCTTAACGGGGGGCCGTGGAGATACGCAGTATTTT. It yields the protein CASSLTGGRGDTQYF. The chain recombines TRBV7-6 with TRBJ2-3; D is possibly TRBD2 (7 bases). Germline CDR1 reads SGHVS; CDR2 reads FNYEAQ. CDR3 length: 15 residues. V shed 2 bases and J shed 5 bases, with 14 bases lying between them.

The chain joins TRBV12-5 to TRBJ2-3; weak D call: TRBD2 (6 bases). Germline-derived CDR1 and CDR2 are LGHNT and FRNRAP. The CDR3 has 14 residues. The ends were cut back, 3 bases at V and 2 bases at J, with 9 bases in the middle. The CDR3 loop is CASGLRGITDTQYF. For the CDR3, the DNA is TGTGCTAGTGGTTTACGCGGGATCACAGATACGCAGTATTTT.

The chain has TRBV5-4 and TRBJ2-3; a possible D gene is TRBD2 (5 bases). V was shortened by 10 bases and J by 1 base, with 13 bases between the two germline ends. The CDR3 spans 13 residues. Germline V lookup: CDR1 SGHNT, CDR2 YYREEE (reference sequence). The CDR3 nucleotides read TGTGCCCACTACCGGCGGGGCACAGATACGCAGTATTTT. It codes for CAHYRRGTDTQYF.

V usage is TRBV2 and J usage is TRBJ1-5; TRBD1 agrees at 7 bases. The CDR3 contains 13 residues. Per the germline V gene, CDR1 is SNHLY and CDR2 is FYNNEI. The ends lost 6 bases at V and 6 bases at J; junction bases unmatched: 5. The CDR3 sequence: CASRDTGVQPQHF. The CDR3 coding sequence is TGTGCCAGCAGAGATACAGGGGTTCAGCCCCAGCATTTT.

CDR3 DNA: TGTGCCAGCAGTGAGGCAAGCACTGAAGCTTTCTTT. As protein: CASSEASTEAFF. This chain joins TRBV2 and TRBJ1-1; no definite D call. V was clipped by 3 bases and J by 4 bases, with 6 bases between them. Germline-derived CDR1 and CDR2 are SNHLY and FYNNEI. CDR3 length equals 12 residues.